This T cell receptor beta chain appears in the sequencing data of a study of identical twins. Trimming shortened V by 0 bases and J by 9 bases, and 13 bases separated the two germline ends. The CDR3 runs to 14 residues. CDR1 and CDR2 from the germline V gene are SGHRS and YFSETQ. This clonotype was counted between two and nine times. Its antigen is not identified. It was template switching that added a universal primer site, and there were unique molecular identifiers on the cDNA. TCRdb independently ran MiXCR on the 5' RACE reads; one entry per CDR3 protein. The sample contains approximately 260,000 distinct CDR3 sequences, roughly 13% of which appear only once. The study, taken as a whole, reports: With abundant cord blood beta clonotypes, insertions were fewer; memory repertoires showed no such pattern. Compared with unrelated sharing, twin-shared out-of-frame alpha sequences had more low-probability sequences.

The sequence was collected from a woman younger than 35 in good health. The source material was memory (CD45RO+) T cells sorted from blood. The rearrangement joins TRBV5-1 to TRBJ2-1, with D possibly being TRBD1 or TRBD2 (5 bases each). The CDR3 region is CASSLGGLAVEQFF. The DNA of the CDR3 is TGCGCCAGCAGCTTGGGGGGCCTAGCTGTTGAGCAGTTCTTC.